These 12 T cell receptor beta chains originate from one sample sequenced in a study of OX40 agonist ivuxolimab in advanced cancers. Profiling relied on immunoSEQ multiplex PCR, and the TCRdb table lists in-frame clones only, not all of them. The sample includes about 22,000 clones, around 80% seen only once; the top ten take 30% to 45%. This specimen consisted of CD4+ or CD8+ T cells sorted from blood, obtained in a trial of the OX40 agonist ivuxolimab. The receptors shown here come from an adult with an advanced solid tumor such as melanoma, head and neck, liver or kidney cancer.

V usage is TRBV5-1 and J usage is TRBJ2-1, with 9 bases lining up with TRBD2. The CDR3 contains 16 residues. The V segment lost 3 bases and the J segment 0 bases; nucleotides outside the gene matches: 4. Germline lookup yields CDR1 SGHRS and CDR2 YFSETQ. CDR3 in amino acids: CASSWSGGSSYNEQFF. In DNA form, the CDR3 reads TGCGCCAGCAGCTGGAGCGGGGGGAGCTCCTACAATGAGCAGTTCTTC.

The V call is TRBV7-9, the J call TRBJ1-2, with D unclear. The CDR3 is 14 residues long. In germline, CDR1 is SEHNR, CDR2 FQNEAQ (reference sequence). Trimming removed 5 bases from V and 8 bases from J, with 18 bases in between. The CDR3 region is CASSPPGARAGYTF. CDR3 coding DNA: TGTGCCAGCAGCCCCCCGGGAGCCCGGGCCGGCTACACCTTC.

The V and J genes are TRBV11-2 and TRBJ2-1, with no clear D. Germline CDR1 SGHAT, CDR2 FQNNGV. CDR3 size: 15 residues. V was trimmed by 4 bases and J by 8 bases, leaving 18 bases between them. As DNA, the CDR3 is TGTGCCAGCAGCTGGGCGATGGCGAGATACGATGAGCAGTTCTTC. Protein product: CASSWAMARYDEQFF.

This sequence joins TRBV4-3 and TRBJ2-5; D is unresolved. V was pared by 0 bases and J by 7 bases, with 15 bases between. The CDR3 totals 15 residues. Germline-derived CDR1 and CDR2 are LGHNA and YSLEER. CDR3 coding DNA: TGCGCCAGCAGCCAAGAAAGCTCCCCACATGGGACCCAGTACTTC. Residues: CASSQESSPHGTQYF.

J is TRBJ2-7 and V is TRBV30; possible D gene TRBD2, 6 bases. There are 13 residues in the CDR3. Trimming removed 0 bases from V and 12 bases from J, with 18 bases in between. Germline lookup yields CDR1 GTSNPN and CDR2 SVGIG (reference sequence). Here the CDR3 DNA reads TGTGCCTGGAGTGTAGATTGGGAGGCCGACCGGTACTTC. Protein sequence: CAWSVDWEADRYF.

The rearrangement uses TRBV27 and TRBJ2-3; tentative D call: TRBD2 (6 bases). V shed 10 bases and J shed 4 bases, with 9 bases lying between them. Germline V CDR1 and CDR2: MNHEY, SMNVEV (reference sequence). CDR3 length: 11 residues. The CDR3 DNA follows: TGTGCCACCCAGCGGGCAGATACGCAGTATTTT. Protein product: CATQRADTQYF.

This rearrangement joins TRBV27 to TRBJ2-3; either TRBD1 or TRBD2 may supply D (6 bases each). CDR1 is MNHEY and CDR2 is SMNVEV in the germline V gene (reference sequence). This CDR3 contains 15 residues. V lost 10 bases to trimming and J lost 5 bases, with 22 bases between them. CDR3 sequence (DNA): TGTGCCACCGCCGGGTTAGGGGGGCTGGGAGATACGCAGTATTTT. Its protein is CATAGLGGLGDTQYF.

The rearrangement joins TRBV7-6 to TRBJ2-3, with TRBD1 matching 7 bases. The CDR3 has 15 residues. Trimming took 5 bases from V and 5 from J; bases not matched to a gene: 10. Germline loops: CDR1 SGHVS, CDR2 FNYEAQ. The CDR3 loop reads CASSPGTALGDTQYF. The CDR3 DNA reads as TGTGCCAGCAGCCCCGGGACAGCCCTCGGAGATACGCAGTATTTT.

The rearrangement joins TRBV18 to TRBJ2-3; 7 nucleotides line up with TRBD2. Trimming cost V 0 bases and J 2 bases; bases outside gene matches: 2. CDR3 length equals 15 residues. Germline CDR1 and CDR2: KGHSH and LQKENI. The CDR3 sequence: CASSPPGRATDTQYF. CDR3 nucleotide sequence: TGTGCCAGCTCACCACCGGGGAGGGCCACAGATACGCAGTATTTT.

The chain links TRBV6-6 to TRBJ1-5; perhaps TRBD1 as D (5 bases). CDR3 length equals 15 residues. Germline-derived CDR1 and CDR2 are MNHNY and SVGAGI (reference sequence). Trimming pared 1 base from V and 0 bases from J, leaving 7 bases between. CDR3 amino acids: CASSYWGTSNQPQHF. CDR3 nucleotides: TGTGCCAGCAGTTACTGGGGGACTAGCAATCAGCCCCAGCATTTT.

This chain links TRBV9 with TRBJ2-3; TRBD2 aligns across 11 bases. V was pared by 6 bases and J by 4 bases, with 4 bases of the junction left unmatched. The CDR3 has 14 residues. Germline CDR1 SGDLS, CDR2 YYNGEE. The CDR3 loop is CASNSGRAADTQYF. DNA of the CDR3: TGTGCCAGCAATAGCGGGAGGGCCGCAGATACGCAGTATTTT.

V is TRBV30 and J is TRBJ1-2, with D possibly matching TRBD1 (6 bases). The germline V gene encodes CDR1 GTSNPN and CDR2 SVGIG (reference sequence). V gave up 4 bases and J gave up 0 bases, with 18 bases separating them. This CDR3 is 16 amino acids long. The CDR3 sequence is CAWMRGGGYPNYGYTF. DNA for the CDR3: TGTGCCTGGATGCGAGGGGGAGGATACCCTAACTATGGCTACACCTTC.